A selection of T cell receptor beta chains follows, all from one sample in a study of cytomegalovirus exposure and HLA in healthy donors. Clones were read by immunoSEQ multiplex PCR, and TCRdb kept only the in-frame ones, dropping some. In the table there are approximately 150,000 clones, roughly two thirds of which are singletons. Source material: PBMCs. The source of these receptors is a woman in her 30s in good health and CMV-seronegative. Each CDR3 is given with its conserved first and last residue. D genes are given only for firm matches. Clone size is not always given. Where it is, it says once, few, many or a class for expanded clones.

j_gene: TRBJ2-7
v_gene: TRBV5-1
abundance: .
d_gene: .
CDR3aa: CASSWTPAQGEQYF
CDR3nt: TGCGCCAGCAGCTGGACCCCTGCACAGGGCGAGCAGTACTTC

j_gene: TRBJ1-4
v_gene: TRBV28
abundance: .
d_gene: .
CDR3aa: CASTQGEKLFF
CDR3nt: TGTGCCAGCACCCAGGGGGAAAAACTGTTTTTT

j_gene: TRBJ1-2
v_gene: TRBV4-3
abundance: .
d_gene: .
CDR3aa: CASSQVGVGYTF
CDR3nt: TGCGCCAGCAGCCAAGTAGGGGTTGGCTACACCTTC

j_gene: TRBJ1-6
v_gene: TRBV6-1
abundance: .
d_gene: .
CDR3aa: CASSEMDPTGFGSPLHF
CDR3nt: TGTGCCAGCAGTGAGATGGACCCAACAGGATTCGGGTCACCCCTCCACTTT

j_gene: TRBJ2-5
v_gene: TRBV18
abundance: .
d_gene: TRBD1
CDR3aa: CASSPPTGGQETQYF
CDR3nt: TGTGCCAGCTCACCACCGACAGGGGGCCAAGAGACCCAGTACTTC

j_gene: TRBJ1-1
v_gene: TRBV5-4
abundance: .
d_gene: .
CDR3aa: CASAGMNTEAFF
CDR3nt: TGTGCCAGCGCAGGGATGAACACTGAAGCTTTCTTT

j_gene: TRBJ2-5
v_gene: TRBV29-1
abundance: .
d_gene: .
CDR3aa: CSVEGWRETQYF
CDR3nt: TGCAGCGTTGAAGGATGGCGGGAGACCCAGTACTTC

j_gene: TRBJ1-2
v_gene: TRBV7-3
abundance: .
d_gene: TRBD1
CDR3aa: CASSSSTGEYTF
CDR3nt: TGTGCCAGCAGCTCTTCGACAGGGGAGTACACCTTC

j_gene: TRBJ1-1
v_gene: TRBV7-3
abundance: few
d_gene: .
CDR3aa: CASSLTTGAEAFF
CDR3nt: TGTGCCAGCAGCTTAACGACGGGGGCTGAAGCTTTCTTT

j_gene: TRBJ1-5
v_gene: TRBV7-3
abundance: .
d_gene: .
CDR3aa: CASSLEQPQHF
CDR3nt: TGTGCCAGCAGCTTGGAGCAGCCCCAGCATTTT

j_gene: TRBJ2-2
v_gene: TRBV19
abundance: .
d_gene: .
CDR3aa: CASSIDAGTFRGLFF
CDR3nt: TGTGCCAGTAGTATAGATGCTGGGACATTTCGGGGGCTGTTTTTT

j_gene: TRBJ2-5
v_gene: TRBV5-6
abundance: .
d_gene: .
CDR3aa: CASSGRTVFVKTQYF
CDR3nt: TGTGCCAGCAGCGGGCGGACAGTATTCGTCAAGACCCAGTACTTC

j_gene: TRBJ2-7
v_gene: TRBV7-9
abundance: .
d_gene: .
CDR3aa: CSSTSLPPDSYEQYF
CDR3nt: TGTTCCAGCACCTCTCTTCCTCCAGACTCCTACGAGCAGTACTTC

j_gene: TRBJ2-3
v_gene: TRBV7-6
abundance: .
d_gene: .
CDR3aa: CASSFKISADTQYF
CDR3nt: TGTGCCAGCAGCTTCAAGATTAGCGCAGATACGCAGTATTTT

j_gene: TRBJ1-2
v_gene: TRBV7-8
abundance: .
d_gene: TRBD1
CDR3aa: CASSLAQGGSGYTF
CDR3nt: TGTGCCAGCAGCTTAGCGCAGGGGGGCTCTGGCTACACCTTC

j_gene: TRBJ2-1
v_gene: TRBV6-6
abundance: once
d_gene: .
CDR3aa: CASRHTGLLWNEQFF
CDR3nt: TGTGCCAGCAGACACACGGGACTCTTATGGAATGAGCAGTTCTTC

j_gene: TRBJ1-2
v_gene: TRBV5-1
abundance: .
d_gene: TRBD1
CDR3aa: CASSNRGPNYGYTF
CDR3nt: TGCGCCAGCAGCAACAGGGGCCCAAACTATGGCTACACCTTC

j_gene: TRBJ1-1
v_gene: TRBV7-9
abundance: .
d_gene: .
CDR3aa: CASTISEDTEAFF
CDR3nt: TGTGCCAGCACTATATCGGAGGACACTGAAGCTTTCTTT

j_gene: TRBJ2-3
v_gene: TRBV6-1
abundance: .
d_gene: TRBD1
CDR3aa: CASSGQVSTDTQYF
CDR3nt: TGTGCCAGCAGCGGACAGGTTAGCACAGATACGCAGTATTTT

j_gene: TRBJ2-3
v_gene: TRBV7-9
abundance: .
d_gene: TRBD2
CDR3aa: CASSVLAGDADTQYF
CDR3nt: TGTGCCAGCAGCGTATTAGCGGGAGACGCAGATACGCAGTATTTT

j_gene: TRBJ2-1
v_gene: TRBV20-1
abundance: .
d_gene: TRBD1
CDR3aa: CSAEWTGQFF
CDR3nt: TGCAGTGCGGAGTGGACAGGGCAGTTCTTC

j_gene: TRBJ1-1
v_gene: TRBV9
abundance: .
d_gene: .
CDR3aa: CASNGGEGSNTEAFF
CDR3nt: TGTGCCAGCAACGGGGGTGAGGGATCAAACACTGAAGCTTTCTTT

j_gene: TRBJ2-1
v_gene: TRBV29-1
abundance: once
d_gene: .
CDR3aa: CSVDDNEQFF
CDR3nt: TGCAGCGTTGACGACAATGAGCAGTTCTTC

j_gene: TRBJ2-4
v_gene: TRBV5-8
abundance: .
d_gene: .
CDR3aa: CASNNGGTRSAPRNIQYF
CDR3nt: TGTGCCAGCAACAATGGAGGGACGCGAAGCGCCCCCAGGAACATTCAGTACTTC

j_gene: TRBJ2-7
v_gene: TRBV30
abundance: .
d_gene: TRBD1
CDR3aa: CVWSVGQGSYEQYF
CDR3nt: TGTGTCTGGAGTGTGGGACAGGGTTCCTACGAGCAGTACTTC